This TCR beta chain appears in the sequencing data of a study of cytomegalovirus exposure and HLA in healthy donors. The PCR ran on 60 Vbeta and 13 Jbeta primers. Sequenced by immunoSEQ multiplex PCR; TCRdb stores in-frame clones only, minus some. The sample lists fewer than 250,000 clones, over 65% occurring once. Between the trimmed V and J ends, which lost 1 base and 7 bases, there was a span of 11 bases. The CDR3 loop spans 14 amino acids. CDR1 is LGHNA, CDR2 YNFKEQ, per germline. The sample taken for sequencing was PBMCs. The genes are TRBV4-2 and TRBJ2-4; unclear D gene. The source is a human donor in good health. CDR3 DNA sequence: TGTGCCAGCAGCCAAGGTCTAGAAAGGAACATTCAGTACTTC. Its protein is CASSQGLERNIQYF.